A selection of T cell receptor beta chains follows, all from one sample in a study of T-cell memory formation after mild COVID-19. TCRdb processed the 5' RACE reads anew with MiXCR; each CDR3 protein has one entry. Found here are about 320,000 distinct CDR3 sequences, 14% of them singletons; the top ten hold around a fifth. What was sequenced was PBMCs or a T cell subset sorted from them (not recorded which). These receptors came from a man younger than 30 who had mild COVID-19 (a few samples of this study predate the infection). Cell type and time point are not known. The CDR3 runs from the conserved cysteine through the conserved F or W. The order of the fields is D gene, V gene, J gene, clone size, CDR3 protein, CDR3 DNA. D genes are given only for firm matches. The size of a clone is reported for some rows only, either as once, few or many, or as a class for expanded clones.

-	TRBV5-4	TRBJ2-5	-	CASSSRGRGAGETQYF	TGTGCCAGCAGCTCCAGGGGACGAGGGGCGGGGGAGACCCAGTACTTC
-	TRBV7-8	TRBJ1-3	few	CASSFLGDQDHSGSGNTIYF	TGTGCCAGCAGTTTTCTGGGGGATCAAGACCATTCGGGCTCTGGAAACACCATATATTTT
-	TRBV12-3/TRBV12-4	TRBJ2-7	-	CASSLRLSTYEQYF	TGTGCCAGCAGTTTACGCCTCTCAACCTACGAGCAGTACTTC
TRBD1	TRBV20-1	TRBJ2-3	-	CSARQGASTDTQYF	TGCAGTGCCAGACAGGGTGCTAGCACAGATACGCAGTATTTT
-	TRBV7-2	TRBJ2-7	-	CASSLVGGPREQYF	TGTGCCAGCAGCTTAGTGGGGGGGCCGAGGGAGCAGTACTTC
-	TRBV7-2	TRBJ1-5	many	CASSFGGAQPQHF	TGTGCCAGCAGCTTTGGGGGCGCGCAGCCCCAGCATTTT
TRBD1	TRBV4-2	TRBJ2-3	few	CASSQDPDRLLTDTQYF	TGTGCCAGCAGCCAAGACCCGGACAGGCTCCTCACAGATACGCAGTATTTT
-	TRBV5-1	TRBJ2-5	few	CASSPHLQETQYF	TGCGCCAGCAGCCCCCACCTCCAAGAGACCCAGTACTTC
TRBD1	TRBV6-6	TRBJ1-4	few	CASSSQGGNEKLFF	TGTGCCAGCAGTTCTCAGGGGGGTAATGAAAAACTGTTTTTT
-	TRBV7-2	TRBJ2-3	few	CASSFKGADTQYF	TGTGCCAGCAGCTTTAAGGGCGCAGATACGCAGTATTTT
-	TRBV7-3	TRBJ2-3	few	CASSKAQGQADTQYF	TGTGCCAGCAGCAAAGCCCAGGGGCAAGCAGATACGCAGTATTTT
-	TRBV6-2/TRBV6-3	TRBJ2-1	-	CASRDLRGRGNNEQFF	TGTGCCAGCAGAGACCTCAGGGGAAGAGGGAACAATGAGCAGTTCTTC
-	TRBV7-2	TRBJ2-3	-	CASSLSLRTDTQYF	TGTGCCAGCAGCTTATCTCTGAGGACAGATACGCAGTATTTT
TRBD1	TRBV28	TRBJ1-4	-	CASSFGVSGGTREKLFF	TGTGCCAGCAGCTTTGGAGTGTCAGGGGGGACTAGGGAAAAACTGTTTTTT
TRBD1	TRBV18	TRBJ2-1	-	CASSGDRQANEQFF	TGTGCCAGCTCAGGGGACAGACAGGCCAATGAGCAGTTCTTC
-	TRBV20-1	TRBJ1-3	many	CSARGAGFVYF	TGCAGTGCTAGAGGAGCCGGATTTGTATATTTT
-	TRBV2	TRBJ1-2	-	CASKSLNYGYTF	TGTGCCAGCAAGAGTCTCAACTATGGCTACACCTTC
-	TRBV7-3	TRBJ2-2	few	CASSLTGGSGTGELFF	TGTGCCAGCAGCTTAACAGGCGGGTCGGGCACCGGGGAGCTGTTTTTT
-	TRBV4-3	TRBJ1-1	-	CASRPRFNTEAFF	TGCGCCAGCAGGCCTCGATTCAACACTGAAGCTTTCTTT
TRBD1	TRBV7-2	TRBJ1-2	-	CASRFDRANYGYTF	TGTGCCAGCAGATTCGACAGGGCCAACTATGGCTACACCTTC
TRBD1	TRBV24-1	TRBJ1-5	-	CATSEPWDSGPQHF	TGTGCCACCAGTGAACCCTGGGACAGTGGGCCCCAGCATTTT
TRBD1	TRBV9	TRBJ2-7	-	CASSAKGQTYEQYF	TGTGCCAGCAGCGCAAAGGGACAGACCTACGAGCAGTACTTC
-	TRBV7-2	TRBJ2-3	few	CASSSMGLPATDTQYF	TGTGCCAGCAGCTCGATGGGACTTCCGGCCACAGATACGCAGTATTTT
TRBD1	TRBV12-3/TRBV12-4	TRBJ1-2	few	CASSLMQGVDGYTF	TGTGCCAGCAGTTTAATGCAGGGGGTGGATGGCTACACCTTC
-	TRBV5-1	TRBJ2-2	few	CASGHGHSQNTGELFF	TGCGCCAGCGGACACGGCCACTCGCAAAACACCGGGGAGCTGTTTTTT
TRBD1	TRBV4-2	TRBJ2-2	-	CASSPPQRQGETGELFF	TGTGCCAGCAGCCCGCCTCAACGACAGGGAGAAACCGGGGAGCTGTTTTTT
TRBD2	TRBV7-2	TRBJ2-1	-	CASSLTSGGGDEQFF	TGTGCCAGCAGCTTAACCAGCGGGGGTGGCGATGAGCAGTTCTTC
-	TRBV9	TRBJ2-2	few	CASSGGGLHTGELFF	TGTGCCAGCAGCGGAGGGGGACTTCACACCGGGGAGCTGTTTTTT
-	TRBV12-3/TRBV12-4	TRBJ2-3	few	CASSRSFGGTDTQYF	TGTGCCAGCAGCAGAAGTTTCGGGGGAACAGATACGCAGTATTTT